Presented here are 9 T cell receptor beta chains from one specimen sequenced in a study of blood T cell repertoires in COVID-19 (dated by TCRdb to about 2020). Library prep was done by the immunoSEQ multiplex PCR assay. The immuneACCESS repertoire file appears here via TCRdb, limited to in-frame rearrangements. These files lack a portion of the clones; in checked studies, under half of the deficit traces to unresolved V genes, and the cause of the others is not known. Across this sample there are 130,000 or so clones, with about 76% seen only once. Of the sample, around 18% falls within the top ten clones. The source material was peripheral blood. These receptors all stem from a man at least 80 years old with acute or convalescent COVID-19.

The CDR3 loop is CAISEGTGEGSTEAFF. In nucleotides, the CDR3 is TGTGCCATCAGTGAAGGGACAGGGGAGGGTTCCACTGAAGCTTTCTTT. This chain joins TRBV10-3 and TRBJ1-1, with TRBD1 matching 10 bases. Per the germline V gene, CDR1 is ENHRY and CDR2 is SYGVKD. CDR3 length: 16 residues. V lost 3 bases to trimming and J lost 4 bases; unmatched junction nucleotides: 8.

The CDR3 DNA reads as TGTGCCAGCAGTTTATTTGACACATCGAACACTGAAGCTTTCTTT. This translates into CASSLFDTSNTEAFF. V usage is TRBV28 and J usage is TRBJ1-1, with D unresolved. Germline V gene lookup returns CDR1 MDHEN and CDR2 SYDVKM. The V end was cut by 1 base, the J end by 1 base, with 10 bases between. This CDR3 comprises 15 residues.

CDR3: CASSPGTGLQFF. The CDR3 bases are TGTGCCAGCAGTCCCGGGACAGGGTTGCAGTTCTTC. This chain joins TRBV2 and TRBJ2-1; 9 nucleotides match TRBD1. The CDR3 is made up of 12 amino acids. Germline loops: CDR1 SNHLY, CDR2 FYNNEI. V was pared by 5 bases and J by 12 bases, with 5 bases of the junction left unmatched.

V gene TRBV13 combines with J gene TRBJ2-4, with D perhaps TRBD2 (5 bases). The ends were cut back, 5 bases at V and 4 bases at J, with 18 bases in the middle. CDR1 is PRHDT and CDR2 is FYEKMQ in the germline V gene (reference sequence). CDR3 length equals 16 residues. CDR3 protein: CASSQRAGHKKNIQYF. The CDR3 DNA is TGTGCCAGCAGCCAAAGGGCGGGCCATAAGAAAAACATTCAGTACTTC.

The chain has TRBV28 and TRBJ1-2, with 8 bases fitting TRBD1. The V gene end was trimmed by 2 bases and the J gene end by 1 base; junction bases not matched to a gene: 6. Germline V CDR1 and CDR2: MDHEN, SYDVKM. CDR3 length equals 16 residues. The DNA of the CDR3 is TGTGCCAGCAGTTTAACCGGACAGGGAGGTAACTATGGCTACACCTTC. Protein: CASSLTGQGGNYGYTF.

The chain links TRBV2 to TRBJ2-5, with D unclear. The CDR3 is 13 residues long. Germline V CDR1 and CDR2: SNHLY, FYNNEI. Deletions cut 8 bases from V and 0 bases from J, with 10 bases between. DNA of the CDR3: TGTGCCAGCGGGCAGTCGTACCAAGAGACCCAGTACTTC. It specifies CASGQSYQETQYF.

There are a few counts of this clone. The rearrangement links TRBV3-1 (or the pseudogene TRBV3-2) to TRBJ1-1; D is perhaps TRBD1 (5 bases). The V and J ends lost 5 bases and 2 bases respectively, with 12 bases between them. The CDR3 runs 14 residues. CDR1 LGHDT and CDR2 YNNKEL come from the germline V gene (reference sequence). CDR3 in DNA: TGTGCCAGCAGCGATGACAGCATCAACACTGAAGCTTTCTTT. It is translated as CASSDDSINTEAFF.

This clone was counted a single time. The chain carries TRBV24-1 and TRBJ2-7, with 9 bases lining up with TRBD1. The CDR3 loop spans 15 amino acids. V lost 4 bases and J lost 7; bases outside the gene matches: 10. Germline CDR1 and CDR2: KGHDR and SFDVKD. CDR3 amino acids: CATSERGQGGYEQYF. CDR3 DNA: TGTGCCACCAGTGAGAGGGGACAGGGAGGATATGAGCAGTACTTC.

There are many counts of this clone. The chain has TRBV4-2 and TRBJ1-1; a possible D gene is TRBD1 (5 bases). Trimming removed 1 base from V and 2 bases from J, with 8 bases in between. The CDR3 consists of 14 residues. The germline CDR1 and CDR2 sequences are LGHNA and YNFKEQ. The CDR3 nucleotides read TGTGCCAGCAGCCAAGGACAGCTAAACACTGAAGCTTTCTTT. Its protein product is CASSQGQLNTEAFF.